The 18 T cell receptor beta chains presented below share a single source sample, sequenced in a study of OX40 agonist ivuxolimab in advanced cancers. The method behind the library was the immunoSEQ multiplex PCR assay. TCRdb retrieved this table from immuneACCESS and kept in-frame rearrangements only. Not all clones are present; in checked studies, unresolved V genes account for under half, and no reason is known for the remainder. The sample profile shows approximately 57,000 clones; roughly 88% of them were found once. Clones ranked in the top ten supply approximately 10% of the sample. The material sequenced was CD4+ or CD8+ T cells sorted from blood, taken in a trial of the OX40 agonist ivuxolimab. The origin of the receptors is an adult with an advanced solid tumor such as melanoma, head and neck, liver or kidney cancer.

A single count supports this clone. The rearrangement joins TRBV27 to TRBJ2-7; possible D gene TRBD1, 6 bases. The CDR3 extends over 13 amino acids. Germline CDR1 MNHEY, CDR2 SMNVEV (reference sequence). The germline V and J ends were trimmed by 6 bases and 2 bases, with 11 bases remaining between them. The CDR3 nucleotides read TGTGCCAGCAGCCCACAGGGCACCTACGAGCAGTACTTC. It translates to CASSPQGTYEQYF.

The J gene is TRBJ2-2, the V gene TRBV7-6; TRBD2 might be the D (5 bases). The CDR3 runs to 16 residues. With 5 bases removed from V and 2 bases from J, the gap between germline ends came to 15 bases. Germline V lookup: CDR1 SGHVS, CDR2 FNYEAQ. The CDR3 DNA sequence: TGTGCCAGCAGCCGAGGACTGGGGTATAACACCGGGGAGCTGTTTTTT. This gives the protein CASSRGLGYNTGELFF.

The genes are TRBV6-5 and TRBJ2-7; D gene uncertain. V was pared by 0 bases and J by 6 bases, with 9 bases between. The CDR3 runs 13 residues. CDR1 is MNHEY, CDR2 SVGAGI, per germline. The CDR3 spells CASSYSTGTEQYV. CDR3 in DNA: TGTGCCAGCAGTTACTCGACCGGCACCGAGCAGTACGTC.

The chain recombines TRBV29-1 with TRBJ1-1; D is undetermined. V was trimmed by 0 bases and J by 0 bases, leaving 20 bases between them. CDR3 length: 18 residues. Germline CDR1 is SQVTM and CDR2 is ANQGSEA. In nucleotides, the CDR3 is TGCAGCGTTGAAGATCTTTCGGACGTCTCTCGGTTGAACACTGAAGCTTTCTTT. This gives the protein CSVEDLSDVSRLNTEAFF.

The chain joins TRBV4-3 to TRBJ2-7; 8 bases are shared with TRBD1. CDR3 length: 15 amino acids. Trimming at V came to 3 bases and at J to 2 bases, leaving 6 bases not matched to a gene. Per the germline V gene, CDR1 is LGHNA and CDR2 is YSLEER. In nucleotides, the CDR3 is TGCGCCAGCAGCCAGGATAGGGACAGGACCTACGAGCAGTACTTC. Translating gives CASSQDRDRTYEQYF.

The CDR3 sequence: CASSLGRGSYGYTF. The CDR3 bases are TGTGCCAGCAGCTTAGGCCGGGGAAGCTATGGCTACACCTTC. V is TRBV13 and J is TRBJ1-2; D remains unclear. Trimming took 0 bases from V and 4 from J, leaving 9 bases between them. The CDR3 consists of 14 residues. Germline values: CDR1 PRHDT, CDR2 FYEKMQ (reference sequence).

The V and J genes are TRBV6-6 and TRBJ1-5; D call uncertain. Per germline, CDR1 MNHNY and CDR2 SVGAGI (reference sequence). The CDR3 covers 14 residues. V was clipped by 6 bases and J by 0 bases, with 9 bases between them. In DNA, the CDR3 is TGTGCCAGCAGCCTTACCCATAGCAATCAGCCCCAGCATTTT. This codes for CASSLTHSNQPQHF.

V and J are TRBV30 and TRBJ2-1; 8 bases align to TRBD2. The CDR3 extends over 15 amino acids. From germline, CDR1 is GTSNPN and CDR2 SVGIG (reference sequence). V was clipped by 3 bases and J by 0 bases; unmatched bases: 4. The CDR3 loop reads CAWSHSGNSYNEQFF. CDR3 sequence (DNA): TGTGCCTGGAGCCATAGCGGGAACTCCTACAATGAGCAGTTCTTC.

V is TRBV5-4 and J is TRBJ2-7; the D is unclear. The CDR3 covers 13 residues. Germline V gene sequence: CDR1 SGHNT, CDR2 YYREEE (reference sequence). Trimming cost V 0 bases and J 0 bases, with 4 bases left between them. For the CDR3, the DNA is TGTGCCAGCAGCTTGGGCCACTCCTACGAGCAGTACTTC. Protein: CASSLGHSYEQYF. Variable domain in full (rest from reference TRBV5-4 and TRBJ2-7): ETGVTQSPTHLIKTRGQQVTLRCSSQSGHNTVSWYQQALGQGPQFIFQYYREEENGRGNFPPRFSGLQFPNYSSELNVNALELDDSALYLCASSLGHSYEQYFGPGTRLTVT.

This chain joins TRBV19 and TRBJ2-1; no reliable D call. Germline CDR1 LNHDA, CDR2 SQIVND (reference sequence). Trimming stripped 5 bases from V and 0 bases from J, with 8 bases between. The CDR3 length is 14 residues. This CDR3 reads CASSSRHSYNEQFF. The CDR3 region has the DNA TGTGCCAGTAGTTCCAGACACTCCTACAATGAGCAGTTCTTC.

V usage is TRBV30 and J usage is TRBJ2-7; unclear D gene. With 7 bases removed from V and 6 bases from J, the gap between germline ends came to 16 bases. The CDR3 spans 12 residues. Germline-derived CDR1 and CDR2 are GTSNPN and SVGIG (reference sequence). The CDR3 loop reads CASDLGLREQYF. CDR3 bases: TGTGCCTCGGATTTGGGCCTCCGCGAGCAGTACTTC.

This chain joins TRBV6-6 and TRBJ1-1, with no clear D. CDR3 length equals 13 residues. V lost 5 bases and J lost 1, with 8 bases in between. Germline V gives CDR1 MNHNY, CDR2 SVGAGI (reference sequence). The CDR3 reads CASSRASNTEAFF. DNA for the CDR3: TGTGCCAGCAGTAGGGCATCGAACACTGAAGCTTTCTTT.

The chain employs TRBV4-1 and TRBJ1-2; D not resolved. CDR1 MGHRA and CDR2 YSYEKL come from the germline V gene. The CDR3 spans 15 residues. The V end was cut by 0 bases, the J end by 4 bases, with 12 bases between. The CDR3 region has the DNA TGCGCCAGCAGCCAAGATCCCGCCAGTACCTATGGCTACACCTTC. It codes for CASSQDPASTYGYTF.

The gene calls are TRBV27 and TRBJ2-2, with D unclear. Trimming shortened V by 6 bases and J by 9 bases, and 14 bases separated the two germline ends. This CDR3 is 13 amino acids long. Germline lookup yields CDR1 MNHEY and CDR2 SMNVEV (reference sequence). This chain's CDR3 is CASSFSSLRELFF. In DNA, the CDR3 is TGTGCCAGCAGCTTTAGCTCCCTCCGGGAGCTGTTTTTT.

The rearrangement links TRBV4-2 to TRBJ2-1; 7 bases are a match to TRBD1. Unmatched junction bases numbered 11, after V lost 3 bases and J lost 0 bases. Germline CDR1 is LGHNA and CDR2 is YNFKEQ. The CDR3 sequence is 18 residues long. In nucleotides, the CDR3 is TGTGCCAGCAGCCACACTCTAGGGGGCGCCAACTCCTACAATGAGCAGTTCTTC. This encodes CASSHTLGGANSYNEQFF.

The chain couples TRBV6-6 to TRBJ1-6; D not resolved. V was clipped by 0 bases and J by 2 bases, with 8 bases between them. CDR1 is MNHNY and CDR2 is SVGAGI in the germline V gene (reference sequence). The CDR3 is 16 amino acids. The CDR3 sequence: CASSYSKATYNSPLHF. The CDR3 region has the DNA TGTGCCAGCAGTTACTCGAAAGCAACCTATAATTCACCCCTCCACTTT.

The genes are TRBV12-2 and TRBJ1-2; the table's D call of TRBD1 was not tested on the DNA. TRBV12-2 is listed as a pseudogene. This CDR3 is 17 amino acids long. In DNA, the CDR3 is TGTGCAAGTCGCTGGAGCCCCTCCGGGACAGGGAGACATGGCTACACCTTC. The encoded protein is CASRWSPSGTGRHGYTF.

The chain links TRBV28 to TRBJ1-6; D call uncertain. V shed 8 bases and J shed 0 bases, with 11 bases lying between them. CDR3 size: 15 residues. Germline-derived CDR1 and CDR2 are MDHEN and SYDVKM. CDR3 sequence reads: CASSQQFSYNSPLHF. CDR3 DNA: TGTGCCAGCTCGCAGCAGTTCTCCTATAATTCACCCCTCCACTTT.